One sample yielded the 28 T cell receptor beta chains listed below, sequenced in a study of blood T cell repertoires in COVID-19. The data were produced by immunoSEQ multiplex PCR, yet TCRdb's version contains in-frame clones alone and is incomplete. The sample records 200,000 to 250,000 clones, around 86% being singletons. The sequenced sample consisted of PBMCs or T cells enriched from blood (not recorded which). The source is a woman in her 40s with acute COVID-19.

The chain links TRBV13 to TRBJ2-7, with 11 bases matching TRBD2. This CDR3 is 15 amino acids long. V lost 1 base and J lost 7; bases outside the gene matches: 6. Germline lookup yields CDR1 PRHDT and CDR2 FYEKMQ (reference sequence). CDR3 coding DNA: TGTGCCAGCAGCTTAGTCACTAGCGGGGGCTCGGAGCAGTACTTC. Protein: CASSLVTSGGSEQYF. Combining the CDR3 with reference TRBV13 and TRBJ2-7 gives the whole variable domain AAGVIQSPRHLIKEKRETATLKCYPIPRHDTVYWYQQGPGQDPQFLISFYEKMQSDKGSIPDRFSAQQFSDYHSELNMSSLELGDSALYFCASSLVTSGGSEQYFGPGTRLTVT.

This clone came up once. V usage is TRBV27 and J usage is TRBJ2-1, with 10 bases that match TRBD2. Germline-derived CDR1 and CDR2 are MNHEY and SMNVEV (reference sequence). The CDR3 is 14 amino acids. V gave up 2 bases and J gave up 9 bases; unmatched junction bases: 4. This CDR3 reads CASSLGVAGGEQFF. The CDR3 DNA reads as TGTGCCAGCAGTTTAGGGGTAGCGGGGGGTGAGCAGTTCTTC.

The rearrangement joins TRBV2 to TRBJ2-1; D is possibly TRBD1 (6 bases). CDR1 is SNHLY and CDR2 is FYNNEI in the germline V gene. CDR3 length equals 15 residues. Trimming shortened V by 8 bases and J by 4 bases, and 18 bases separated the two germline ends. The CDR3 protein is CASQMTGAPYNEQFF. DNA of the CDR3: TGTGCCAGCCAGATGACAGGTGCCCCTTACAATGAGCAGTTCTTC.

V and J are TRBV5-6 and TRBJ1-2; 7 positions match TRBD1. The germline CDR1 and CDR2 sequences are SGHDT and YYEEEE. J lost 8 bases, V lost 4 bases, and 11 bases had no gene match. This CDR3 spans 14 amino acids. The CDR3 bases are TGTGCCAGCAGCGGAAGCACAGGGGCCTGGGGCTACACCTTC. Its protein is CASSGSTGAWGYTF.

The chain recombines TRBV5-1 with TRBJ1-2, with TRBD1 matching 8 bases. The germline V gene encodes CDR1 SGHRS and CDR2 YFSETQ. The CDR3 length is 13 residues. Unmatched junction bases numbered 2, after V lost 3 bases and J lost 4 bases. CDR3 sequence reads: CASSSTGAYGYTF. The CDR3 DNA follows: TGCGCCAGCAGCTCGACAGGGGCCTATGGCTACACCTTC.

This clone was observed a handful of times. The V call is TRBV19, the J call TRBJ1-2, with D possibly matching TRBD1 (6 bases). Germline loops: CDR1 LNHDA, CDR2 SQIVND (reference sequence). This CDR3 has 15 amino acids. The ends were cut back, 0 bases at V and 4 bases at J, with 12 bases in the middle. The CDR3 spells CASSIERHRAYGYTF. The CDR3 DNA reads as TGTGCCAGTAGTATAGAACGCCACAGGGCCTATGGCTACACCTTC.

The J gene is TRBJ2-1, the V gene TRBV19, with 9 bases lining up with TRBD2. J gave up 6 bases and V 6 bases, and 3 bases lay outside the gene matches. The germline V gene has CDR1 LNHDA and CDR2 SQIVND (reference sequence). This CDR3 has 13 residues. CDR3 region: CASSGGGANEQFF. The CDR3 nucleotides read TGTGCCAGTAGCGGCGGGGGGGCCAATGAGCAGTTCTTC.

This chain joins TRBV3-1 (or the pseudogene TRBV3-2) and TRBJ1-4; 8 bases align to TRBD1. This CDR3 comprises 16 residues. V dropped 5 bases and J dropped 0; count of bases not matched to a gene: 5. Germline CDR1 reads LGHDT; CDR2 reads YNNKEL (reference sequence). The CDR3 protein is CASSYGQGPTNEKLFF. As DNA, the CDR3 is TGTGCCAGCAGCTACGGACAGGGACCAACTAATGAAAAACTGTTTTTT.

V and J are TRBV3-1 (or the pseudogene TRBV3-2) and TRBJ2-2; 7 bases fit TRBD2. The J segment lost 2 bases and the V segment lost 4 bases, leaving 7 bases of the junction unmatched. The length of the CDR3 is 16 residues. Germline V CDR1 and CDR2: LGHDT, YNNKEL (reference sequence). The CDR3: CASSRTGTINTGELFF. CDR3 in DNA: TGTGCCAGCAGCCGCACCGGGACTATTAACACCGGGGAGCTGTTTTTT.

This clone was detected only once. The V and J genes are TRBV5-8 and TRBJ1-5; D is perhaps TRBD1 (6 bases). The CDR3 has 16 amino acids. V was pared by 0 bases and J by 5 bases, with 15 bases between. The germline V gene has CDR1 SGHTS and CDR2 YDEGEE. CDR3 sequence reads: CASSLAGRGAHQPQHF. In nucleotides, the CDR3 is TGTGCCAGCAGCTTGGCCGGTCGGGGGGCCCATCAGCCCCAGCATTTT.

CDR3 sequence reads: CASSEDRGRNQPQHF. The CDR3, as DNA: TGTGCCAGCAGTGAGGACAGGGGCCGGAATCAGCCCCAGCATTTT. The V gene is TRBV2, the J gene TRBJ1-5; 9 nucleotides align to TRBD1. Germline CDR1 reads SNHLY; CDR2 reads FYNNEI. CDR3 length equals 15 residues. V lost 3 bases, J lost 4 bases, and 4 bases stayed unmatched. Complete variable domain (other parts from reference TRBV2 and TRBJ1-5): EPEVTQTPSHQVTQMGQEVILRCVPISNHLYFYWYRQILGQKVEFLVSFYNNEISEKSEIFDDQFSVERPDGSNFTLKIRSTKLEDSAMYFCASSEDRGRNQPQHFGDGTRLSIL.

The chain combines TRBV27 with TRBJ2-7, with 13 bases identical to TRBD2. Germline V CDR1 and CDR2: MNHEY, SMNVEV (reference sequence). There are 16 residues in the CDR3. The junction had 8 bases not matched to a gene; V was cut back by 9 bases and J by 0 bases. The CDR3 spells CASQTSGGRSSYEQYF. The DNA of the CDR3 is TGTGCCAGTCAGACTAGCGGGGGGCGGAGCTCCTACGAGCAGTACTTC.

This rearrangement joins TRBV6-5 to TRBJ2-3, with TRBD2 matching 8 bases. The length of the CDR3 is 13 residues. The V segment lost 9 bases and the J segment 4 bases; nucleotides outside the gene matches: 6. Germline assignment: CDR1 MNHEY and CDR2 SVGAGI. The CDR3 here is CARARGGPDTQYF. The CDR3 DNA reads TGTGCCAGGGCCCGGGGGGGACCAGATACGCAGTATTTT.

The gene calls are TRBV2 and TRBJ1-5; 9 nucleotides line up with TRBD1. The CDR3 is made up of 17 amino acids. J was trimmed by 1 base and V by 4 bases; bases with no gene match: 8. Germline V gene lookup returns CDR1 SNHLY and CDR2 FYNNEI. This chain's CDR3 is CASSGGQGITSNQPQHF. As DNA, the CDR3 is TGTGCCAGCAGTGGCGGACAGGGGATTACAAGCAATCAGCCCCAGCATTTT.

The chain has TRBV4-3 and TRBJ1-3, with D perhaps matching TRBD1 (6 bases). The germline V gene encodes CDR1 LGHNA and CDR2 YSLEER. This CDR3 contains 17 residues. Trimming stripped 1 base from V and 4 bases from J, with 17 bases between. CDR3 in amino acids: CASSQVIRAGGGNTIYF. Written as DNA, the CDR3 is TGCGCCAGCAGCCAAGTCATCAGGGCGGGGGGCGGAAACACCATATATTTT.

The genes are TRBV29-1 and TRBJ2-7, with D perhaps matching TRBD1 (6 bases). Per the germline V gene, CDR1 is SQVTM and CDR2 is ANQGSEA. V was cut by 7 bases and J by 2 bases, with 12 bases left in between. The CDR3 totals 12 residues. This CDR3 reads CSAITGTYEQYV. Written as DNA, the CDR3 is TGCAGCGCTATCACAGGGACCTACGAGCAGTACGTC.

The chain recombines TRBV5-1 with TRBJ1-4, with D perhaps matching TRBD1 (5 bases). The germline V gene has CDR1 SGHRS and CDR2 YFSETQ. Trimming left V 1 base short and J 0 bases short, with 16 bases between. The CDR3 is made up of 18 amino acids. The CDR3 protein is CASSLRSGAISTNEKLFF. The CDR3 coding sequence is TGCGCCAGCAGCTTGCGATCTGGGGCCATTTCAACTAATGAAAAACTGTTTTTT.

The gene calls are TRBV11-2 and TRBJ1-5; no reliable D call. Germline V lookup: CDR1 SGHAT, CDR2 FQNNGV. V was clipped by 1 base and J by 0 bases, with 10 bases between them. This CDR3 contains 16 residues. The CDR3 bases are TGTGCCAGCAGCTTAGGGCAGGCCGTTAGCAATCAGCCCCAGCATTTT. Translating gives CASSLGQAVSNQPQHF.

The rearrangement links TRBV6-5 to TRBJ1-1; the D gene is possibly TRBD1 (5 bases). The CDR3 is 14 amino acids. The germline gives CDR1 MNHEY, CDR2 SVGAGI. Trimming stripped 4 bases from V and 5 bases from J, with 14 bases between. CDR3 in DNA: TGTGCCAGCAGTTTACAGACAGCTTGGACTGAAGCTTTCTTT. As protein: CASSLQTAWTEAFF.

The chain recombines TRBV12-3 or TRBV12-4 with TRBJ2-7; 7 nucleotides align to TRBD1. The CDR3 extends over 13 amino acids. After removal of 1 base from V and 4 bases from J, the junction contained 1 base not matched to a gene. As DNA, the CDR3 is TGTGCCAGCAGTTTAGGGACAGGTTACGAGCAGTACTTC. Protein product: CASSLGTGYEQYF.

The CDR3 here is CASSAYLTGYNEQFF. In nucleotides, the CDR3 is TGTGCCAGCAGCGCCTACTTGACAGGGTACAATGAGCAGTTCTTC. The chain carries TRBV9 and TRBJ2-1, with TRBD1 identical over 7 bases. This CDR3 is built from 15 residues. The germline gives CDR1 SGDLS, CDR2 YYNGEE. Losses at the gene ends were 3 bases for V and 4 bases for J; bases not matched to a gene: 7. Full variable domain (rest looked up from reference TRBV9 and TRBJ2-1): DSGVTQTPKHLITATGQRVTLRCSPRSGDLSVYWYQQSLDQGLQFLIQYYNGEERAKGNILERFSAQQFPDLHSELNLSSLELGDSALYFCASSAYLTGYNEQFFGPGTRLTVL.

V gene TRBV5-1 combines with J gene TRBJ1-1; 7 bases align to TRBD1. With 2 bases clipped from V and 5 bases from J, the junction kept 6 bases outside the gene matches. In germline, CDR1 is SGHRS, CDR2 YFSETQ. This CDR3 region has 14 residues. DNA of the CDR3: TGCGCCAGCAGCTTACAGGGGTCTGTTACTGAAGCTTTCTTT. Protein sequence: CASSLQGSVTEAFF.

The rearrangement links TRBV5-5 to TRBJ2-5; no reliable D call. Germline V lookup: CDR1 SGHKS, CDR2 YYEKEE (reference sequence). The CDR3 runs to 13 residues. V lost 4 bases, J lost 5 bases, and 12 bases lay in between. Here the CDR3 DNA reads TGTGCCAGCAGCGCAAACTTCGTGGAGACCCAGTACTTC. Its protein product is CASSANFVETQYF.

The CDR3 is CASSVVAGANTGELFF. Here the CDR3 DNA reads TGTGCCAGCAGCGTAGTAGCGGGGGCGAACACCGGGGAGCTGTTTTTT. The chain couples TRBV9 to TRBJ2-2; TRBD2 agrees at 9 bases. CDR1 SGDLS and CDR2 YYNGEE come from the germline V gene. V dropped 0 bases and J dropped 0; count of bases not matched to a gene: 0. The CDR3 runs to 16 residues.

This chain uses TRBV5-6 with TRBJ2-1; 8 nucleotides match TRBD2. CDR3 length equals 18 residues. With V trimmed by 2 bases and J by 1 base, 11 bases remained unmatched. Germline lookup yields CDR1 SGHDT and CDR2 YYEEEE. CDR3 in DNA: TGTGCCAGCAGCTTCCCCCGGGGCGGGGGGATTTCCTACAATGAGCAGTTCTTC. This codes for CASSFPRGGGISYNEQFF.

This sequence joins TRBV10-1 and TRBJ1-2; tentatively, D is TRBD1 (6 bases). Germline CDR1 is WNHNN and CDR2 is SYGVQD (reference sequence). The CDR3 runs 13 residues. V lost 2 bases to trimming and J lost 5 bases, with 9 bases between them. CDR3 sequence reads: CASSEVRGYGYTF. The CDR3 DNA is TGCGCCAGCAGTGAGGTCAGGGGATATGGCTACACCTTC.

CDR3 loop: CASSDARGTEAFF. The CDR3 DNA reads as TGTGCCAGCAGCGACGCCAGGGGCACTGAAGCTTTCTTT. The rearrangement links TRBV9 to TRBJ1-1; D is perhaps TRBD1 (6 bases). From germline, CDR1 is SGDLS and CDR2 YYNGEE. This CDR3 is 13 amino acids long. V shed 3 bases and J shed 4 bases, with 10 bases lying between them.

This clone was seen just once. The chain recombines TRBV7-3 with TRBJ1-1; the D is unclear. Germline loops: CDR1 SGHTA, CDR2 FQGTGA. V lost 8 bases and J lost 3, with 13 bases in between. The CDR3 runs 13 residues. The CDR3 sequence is CASLEGPDTEAFF. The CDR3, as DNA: TGTGCCAGCTTAGAGGGTCCCGACACTGAAGCTTTCTTT.